This T cell receptor (beta chain) was documented in a study of CD8 T cells in ankylosing spondylitis (dated by TCRdb to the late 2010s). Some background on the complete study: To find TCR variants linked to disease, the study profiled T cell receptor beta repertoires in ankylosing spondylitis patients and healthy donors. In total, the full study cohort was made up of some 110 healthy donors and 20 to 25 ankylosing spondylitis patients. Peripheral blood was sampled, and synovial fluid was additionally collected from ankylosing spondylitis patients.

The CDR3 sequence holds 20 residues, the cysteine and phenylalanine included. The read is trimmed to its CDR3 DNA, 60 bases read in frame from base 1. According to the germline V gene (reference sequence), CDR1 reads MNHEY and CDR2 reads SMNVEV. Trimming removed 6 bases from V and 3 bases from J; the gene matches leave 21 bases unexplained. The paper as a whole reports these results and caveats: The disease-linked clones showed a CD8+ phenotype and occurred at relatively low frequencies in peripheral blood. Blood from ankylosing spondylitis patients appeared to be characterized by a TCR beta motif made up of about 8 highly homologous amino acid variants. Some motif variants had previously been reported in the synovial fluid and blood of reactive arthritis patients, which suggests shared mechanisms of disease initiation. The disease-linked clones were reported to be significantly enriched in matched synovial fluid samples from ankylosing spondylitis patients.

This sample was sequenced with an Illumina HiSeq 2500. Quantitative 5'-RACE with molecular barcodes was used to prepare TCR beta libraries. The authors processed their data as follows. A new computational method based on a probabilistic model of VDJ rearrangement was used to identify disease-linked TCR variants. TCRdb reran the public reads through fastp at Q25 and MiXCR, keeping productive beta chains. Rows are unified per CDR3 protein, each entry keeping the most common DNA and genes. TCRdb, not the original authors, processed these V and J calls. The sample table contains 200,000 to 250,000 distinct CDR3 sequences; only one count was recorded for about 7% of them. The ten largest make up 12% to 15% of the sample. As for this clonotype: Its antigen has not been determined. There are no base qualities to consult, and no much larger clone falls within one base.

Sequenced input: blood, either unsorted or a sorted T cell fraction (not recorded which). This TCR came from a male donor with ankylosing spondylitis. The V gene is TRBV27 and the J gene is TRBJ2-1, and TRBD2 aligns with 9 junction nucleotides. CDR3 region: CASSQKPGLAPSSDYNEQFF. The DNA sequence follows: TGTGCCAGCAGCCAGAAACCGGGACTAGCTCCCAGTAGCGACTACAATGAGCAGTTCTTC.